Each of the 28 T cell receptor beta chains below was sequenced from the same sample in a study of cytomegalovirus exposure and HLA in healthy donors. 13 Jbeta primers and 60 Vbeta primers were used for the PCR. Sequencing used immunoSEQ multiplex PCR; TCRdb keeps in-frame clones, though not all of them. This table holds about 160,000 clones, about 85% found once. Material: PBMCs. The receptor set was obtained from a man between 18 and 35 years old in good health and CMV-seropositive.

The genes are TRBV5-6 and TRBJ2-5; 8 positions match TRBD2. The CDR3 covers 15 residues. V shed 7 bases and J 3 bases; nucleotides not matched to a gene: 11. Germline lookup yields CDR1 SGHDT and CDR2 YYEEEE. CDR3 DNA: TGTGCCAGCGAGCTTACCACTAGCGGAGAAGAGACCCAGTACTTC. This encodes CASELTTSGEETQYF.

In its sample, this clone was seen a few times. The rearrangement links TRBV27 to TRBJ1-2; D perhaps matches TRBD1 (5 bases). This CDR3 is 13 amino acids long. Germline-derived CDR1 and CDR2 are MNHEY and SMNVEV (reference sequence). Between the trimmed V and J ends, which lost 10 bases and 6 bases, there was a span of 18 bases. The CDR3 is CATRREGVHGYTF. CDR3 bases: TGTGCCACTCGGAGGGAAGGGGTCCATGGCTACACCTTC.

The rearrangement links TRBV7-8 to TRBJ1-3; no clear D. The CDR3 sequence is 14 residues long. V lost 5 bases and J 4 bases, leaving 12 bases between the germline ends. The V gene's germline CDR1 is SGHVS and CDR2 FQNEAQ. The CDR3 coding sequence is TGTGCCAGCAGCCTGACCGACATGGGAAACACCATATATTTT. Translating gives CASSLTDMGNTIYF.

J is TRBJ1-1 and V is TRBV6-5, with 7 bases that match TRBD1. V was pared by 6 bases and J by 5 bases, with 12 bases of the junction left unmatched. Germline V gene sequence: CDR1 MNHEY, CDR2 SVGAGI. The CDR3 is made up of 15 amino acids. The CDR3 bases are TGTGCCAGCAGAGATTCCGGACAGGTCAGGACTGAAGCTTTCTTT. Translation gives CASRDSGQVRTEAFF.

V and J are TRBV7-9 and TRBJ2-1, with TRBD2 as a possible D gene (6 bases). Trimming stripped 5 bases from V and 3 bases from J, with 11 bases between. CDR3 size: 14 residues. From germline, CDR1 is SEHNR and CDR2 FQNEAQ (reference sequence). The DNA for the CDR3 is TGTGCCAGCAGCCCGCAGACTAGCTACAATGAGCAGTTCTTC. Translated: CASSPQTSYNEQFF.

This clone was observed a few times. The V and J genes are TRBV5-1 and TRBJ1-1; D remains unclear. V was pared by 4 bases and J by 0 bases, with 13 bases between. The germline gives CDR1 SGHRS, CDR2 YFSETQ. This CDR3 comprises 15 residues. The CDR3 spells CASSPVMVVNTEAFF. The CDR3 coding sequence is TGCGCCAGCAGCCCGGTGATGGTAGTGAACACTGAAGCTTTCTTT.

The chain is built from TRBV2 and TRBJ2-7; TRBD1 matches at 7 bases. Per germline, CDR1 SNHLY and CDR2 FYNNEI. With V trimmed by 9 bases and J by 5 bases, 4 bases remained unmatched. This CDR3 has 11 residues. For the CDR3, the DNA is TGTGCCAGGAGACAGGGTGACGAGCAGTACTTC. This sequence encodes CARRQGDEQYF.

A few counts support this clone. CDR3: CASSDSLTGELFF. The CDR3 DNA sequence: TGTGCCAGCAGTGACTCCTTGACCGGGGAGCTGTTTTTT. V gene TRBV6-4 combines with J gene TRBJ2-2; D is undetermined. V lost 0 bases and J lost 5, with 4 bases in between. From germline, CDR1 is MRHNA and CDR2 SNTAGT. The CDR3 loop spans 13 amino acids.

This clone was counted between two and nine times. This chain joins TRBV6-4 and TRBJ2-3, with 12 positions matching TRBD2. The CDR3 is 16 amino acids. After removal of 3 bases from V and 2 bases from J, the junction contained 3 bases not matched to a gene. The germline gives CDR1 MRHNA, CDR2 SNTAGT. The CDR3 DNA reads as TGTGCCAGCAGTGAGCTAGCGGGGGGGCCCACAGATACGCAGTATTTT. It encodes CASSELAGGPTDTQYF.

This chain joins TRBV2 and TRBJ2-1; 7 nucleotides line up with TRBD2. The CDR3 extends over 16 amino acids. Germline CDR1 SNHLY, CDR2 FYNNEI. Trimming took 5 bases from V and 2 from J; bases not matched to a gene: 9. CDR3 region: CASSSPSGPTYNEQFF. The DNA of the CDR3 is TGTGCCAGCAGTTCTCCTAGCGGACCCACCTACAATGAGCAGTTCTTC. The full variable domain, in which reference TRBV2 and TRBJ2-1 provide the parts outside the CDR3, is EPEVTQTPSHQVTQMGQEVILRCVPISNHLYFYWYRQILGQKVEFLVSFYNNEISEKSEIFDDQFSVERPDGSNFTLKIRSTKLEDSAMYFCASSSPSGPTYNEQFFGPGTRLTVL.

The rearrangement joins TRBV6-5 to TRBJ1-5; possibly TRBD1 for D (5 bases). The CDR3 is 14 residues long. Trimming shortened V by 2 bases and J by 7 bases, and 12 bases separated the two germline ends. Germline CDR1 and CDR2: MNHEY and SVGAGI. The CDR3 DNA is TGTGCCAGCAGTTACAGGCAGGGTGTCCAGCCCCAGCATTTT. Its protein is CASSYRQGVQPQHF.

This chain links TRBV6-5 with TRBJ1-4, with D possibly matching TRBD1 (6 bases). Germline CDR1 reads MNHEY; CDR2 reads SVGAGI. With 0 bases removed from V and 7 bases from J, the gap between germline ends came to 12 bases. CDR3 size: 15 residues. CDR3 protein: CASSYSQGGGEKLFF. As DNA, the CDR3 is TGTGCCAGCAGTTACTCGCAGGGAGGGGGTGAAAAACTGTTTTTT.

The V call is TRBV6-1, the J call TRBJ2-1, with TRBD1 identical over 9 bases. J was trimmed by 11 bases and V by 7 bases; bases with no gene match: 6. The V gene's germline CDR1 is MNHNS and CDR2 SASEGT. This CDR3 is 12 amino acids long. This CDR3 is CASTMDRGQQFF. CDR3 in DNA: TGTGCCAGCACTATGGACAGGGGACAGCAGTTCTTC.

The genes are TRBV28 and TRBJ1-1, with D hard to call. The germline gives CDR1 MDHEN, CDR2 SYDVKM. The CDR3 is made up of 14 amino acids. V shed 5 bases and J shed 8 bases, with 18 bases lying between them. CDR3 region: CASSTSEGVGEAFF. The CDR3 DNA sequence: TGTGCCAGCAGTACCTCTGAAGGAGTAGGAGAAGCTTTCTTT.

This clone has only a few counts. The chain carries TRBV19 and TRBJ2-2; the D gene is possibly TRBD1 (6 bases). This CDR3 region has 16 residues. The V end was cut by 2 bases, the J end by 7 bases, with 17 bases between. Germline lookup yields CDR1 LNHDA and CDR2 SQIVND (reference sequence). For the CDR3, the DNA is TGTGCCAGTAGTATACTCGGGACACGCGATTTCGGGGAGCTGTTTTTT. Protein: CASSILGTRDFGELFF.

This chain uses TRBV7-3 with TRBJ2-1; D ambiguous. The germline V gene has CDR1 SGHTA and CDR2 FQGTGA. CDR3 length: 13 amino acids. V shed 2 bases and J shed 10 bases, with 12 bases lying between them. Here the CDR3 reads CASSLYRAEEQFF. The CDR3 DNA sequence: TGTGCCAGCAGCTTATACCGTGCCGAGGAGCAGTTCTTC. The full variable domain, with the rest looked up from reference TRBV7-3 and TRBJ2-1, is GAGVSQTPSNKVTEKGKYVELRCDPISGHTALYWYRQSLGQGPEFLIYFQGTGAADDSGLPNDRFFAVRPEGSVSTLKIQRTERGDSAVYLCASSLYRAEEQFFGPGTRLTVL.

The CDR3, as DNA: TGTGCCAGTAGGACCTTGCGGGGGGGCAAGAATGAGCAGTTCTTC. Translation: CASRTLRGGKNEQFF. The chain recombines TRBV19 with TRBJ2-1, with 9 bases fitting TRBD2. Trimming cost V 6 bases and J 7 bases; bases outside gene matches: 10. The CDR3 has 15 amino acids. CDR1 LNHDA and CDR2 SQIVND come from the germline V gene (reference sequence).

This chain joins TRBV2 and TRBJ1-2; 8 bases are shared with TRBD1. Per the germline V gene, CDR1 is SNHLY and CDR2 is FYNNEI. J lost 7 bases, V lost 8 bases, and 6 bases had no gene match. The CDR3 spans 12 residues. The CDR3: CASSQGEGGYTF. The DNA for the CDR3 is TGTGCCAGCTCACAGGGGGAGGGTGGCTACACCTTC. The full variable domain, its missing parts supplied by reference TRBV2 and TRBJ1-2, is EPEVTQTPSHQVTQMGQEVILRCVPISNHLYFYWYRQILGQKVEFLVSFYNNEISEKSEIFDDQFSVERPDGSNFTLKIRSTKLEDSAMYFCASSQGEGGYTFGSGTRLTVV.

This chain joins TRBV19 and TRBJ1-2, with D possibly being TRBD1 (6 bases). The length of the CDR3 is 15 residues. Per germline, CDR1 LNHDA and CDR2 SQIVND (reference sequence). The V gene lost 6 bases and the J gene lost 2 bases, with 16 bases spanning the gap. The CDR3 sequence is CASSRPGTSNYGYTF. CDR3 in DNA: TGTGCCAGTAGCCGTCCCGGGACATCGAACTATGGCTACACCTTC.

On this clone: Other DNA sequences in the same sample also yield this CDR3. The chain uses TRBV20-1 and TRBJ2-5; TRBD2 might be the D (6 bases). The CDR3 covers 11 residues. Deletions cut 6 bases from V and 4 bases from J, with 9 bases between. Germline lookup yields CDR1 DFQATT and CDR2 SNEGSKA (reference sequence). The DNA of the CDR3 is TGCAGTGCACCGGGACTAGAGACCCAGTACTTC. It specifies CSAPGLETQYF.

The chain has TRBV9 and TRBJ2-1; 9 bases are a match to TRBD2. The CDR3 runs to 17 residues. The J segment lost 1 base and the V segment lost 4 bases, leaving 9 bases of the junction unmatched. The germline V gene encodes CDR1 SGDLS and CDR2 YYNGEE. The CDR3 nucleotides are TGTGCCAGCAGCCCCCGACTTAGCGGGGGATCCTACAATGAGCAGTTCTTC. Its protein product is CASSPRLSGGSYNEQFF.

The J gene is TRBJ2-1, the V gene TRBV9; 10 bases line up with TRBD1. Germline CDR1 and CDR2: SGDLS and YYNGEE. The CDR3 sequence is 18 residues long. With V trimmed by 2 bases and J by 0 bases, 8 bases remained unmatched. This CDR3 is CASSVGQGGASSYNEQFF. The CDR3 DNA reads TGTGCCAGCAGCGTTGGACAGGGGGGGGCCAGCTCCTACAATGAGCAGTTCTTC.

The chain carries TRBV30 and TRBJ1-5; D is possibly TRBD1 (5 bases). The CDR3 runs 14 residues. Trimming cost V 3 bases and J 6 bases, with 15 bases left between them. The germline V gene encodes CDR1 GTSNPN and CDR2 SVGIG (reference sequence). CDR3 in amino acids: CAWRGPGEGQPQHF. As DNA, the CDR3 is TGTGCCTGGAGGGGGCCGGGAGAGGGTCAGCCCCAGCATTTT.

The CDR3 DNA reads as TGCGCCAGCAGCCTTATCTCCGGTGATTATGGCTACACCTTC. This translates into CASSLISGDYGYTF. V gene TRBV4-3 combines with J gene TRBJ1-2; D is unclear. Germline loops: CDR1 LGHNA, CDR2 YSLEER. The CDR3 runs to 14 residues. V lost 4 bases and J lost 5, with 14 bases in between.

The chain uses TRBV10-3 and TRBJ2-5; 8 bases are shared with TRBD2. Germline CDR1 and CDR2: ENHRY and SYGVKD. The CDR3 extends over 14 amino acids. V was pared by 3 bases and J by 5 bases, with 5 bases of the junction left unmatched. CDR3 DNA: TGTGCCATCAGTGATTCGGGGGGGCGGGAGACCCAGTACTTC. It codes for CAISDSGGRETQYF.

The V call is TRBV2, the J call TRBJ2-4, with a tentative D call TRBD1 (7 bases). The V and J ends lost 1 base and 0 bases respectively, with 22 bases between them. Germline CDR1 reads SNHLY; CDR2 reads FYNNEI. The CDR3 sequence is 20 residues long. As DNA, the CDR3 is TGTGCCAGCAGTGAAGAGCCAGGGGGGACGGTCAACCTAGCCAAAAACATTCAGTACTTC. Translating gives CASSEEPGGTVNLAKNIQYF.

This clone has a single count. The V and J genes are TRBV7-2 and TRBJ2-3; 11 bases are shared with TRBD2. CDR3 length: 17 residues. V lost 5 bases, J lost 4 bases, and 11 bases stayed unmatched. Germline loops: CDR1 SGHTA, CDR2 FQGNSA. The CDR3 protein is CASSPNPGTSGPDTQYF. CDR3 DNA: TGTGCCAGCAGCCCAAATCCCGGGACTAGCGGCCCAGATACGCAGTATTTT.

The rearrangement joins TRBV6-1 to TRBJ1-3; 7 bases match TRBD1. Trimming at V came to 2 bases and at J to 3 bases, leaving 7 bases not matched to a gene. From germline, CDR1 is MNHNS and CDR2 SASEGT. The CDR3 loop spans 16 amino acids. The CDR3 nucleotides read TGTGCCAGCAGTGAAAAAGAGGGGGCTGGTGGAAACACCATATATTTT. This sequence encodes CASSEKEGAGGNTIYF.